This entry lists 6 T cell receptor beta chains sequenced from one sample in a study of T cell changes during pregnancy in multiple sclerosis (dated by TCRdb to the late 2010s). Library generation was performed with the immunoSEQ multiplex PCR assay. TCRdb re-hosts the immuneACCESS table, in-frame sequences only. Its copies lack some clones; in the studies checked, an unresolved V gene accounts for under half of them, and the cause for the rest is not known. This sample gives about 40,000 clones in total; roughly 94% of them show up just once. The ten largest clones represent about 1.7% of the sample. Sequenced here: peripheral blood, sampled in the third trimester of pregnancy. The receptors originated from a female donor with multiple sclerosis, enrolled in a pregnancy study.

The chain employs TRBV7-9 and TRBJ2-7; D remains unclear. The CDR3 length is 13 residues. The V end lost 4 bases, the J end lost 0 bases, and 7 bases lay between the germline ends. The germline CDR1 and CDR2 sequences are SEHNR and FQNEAQ (reference sequence). CDR3 protein: CASSSRVSYEQYF. In nucleotides, the CDR3 is TGTGCCAGCAGCTCCCGGGTCTCCTACGAGCAGTACTTC. The full variable domain, completed using reference TRBV7-9 and TRBJ2-7, is DTGVSQNPRHKITKRGQNVTFRCDPISEHNRLYWYRQTLGQGPEFLTYFQNEAQLEKSRLLSDRFSAERPKGSFSTLEIQRTEQGDSAMYLCASSSRVSYEQYFGPGTRLTVT.

The rearrangement links TRBV19 to TRBJ2-3; TRBD2 matches 10 bases. CDR3 length: 15 amino acids. V dropped 3 bases and J dropped 4; count of bases not matched to a gene: 4. Per germline, CDR1 LNHDA and CDR2 SQIVND (reference sequence). This CDR3 reads CASSIIAGGADTQYF. Written as DNA, the CDR3 is TGTGCCAGTAGTATTATAGCGGGGGGTGCAGATACGCAGTATTTT.

This clone was seen a few times. The chain is built from TRBV6-1 and TRBJ1-5; D not certain. The CDR3 has 14 residues. CDR1 and CDR2 (germline): MNHNS, SASEGT. Trimming left V 5 bases short and J 0 bases short, with 8 bases between. CDR3 sequence reads: CASSLADSNQPQHF. The CDR3 DNA sequence: TGTGCCAGCAGTCTCGCGGATAGCAATCAGCCCCAGCATTTT.

This rearrangement joins TRBV5-4 to TRBJ2-5, with 7 bases aligning to TRBD2. V dropped 4 bases and J dropped 7; count of bases not matched to a gene: 13. Germline V gene data show CDR1 as SGHNT and CDR2 as YYREEE (reference sequence). The CDR3 consists of 15 residues. CDR3 sequence: CASSPTDGLVGTQYF. In DNA form, the CDR3 reads TGTGCCAGCAGCCCGACTGATGGACTAGTAGGGACCCAGTACTTC.

CDR3 in DNA: TGTGCCAGTAGCCTACCCGGTCAGGGGGCAGGAGAGACCCAGTACTTC. Translating gives CASSLPGQGAGETQYF. The J gene is TRBJ2-5, the V gene TRBV19, with 8 bases identical to TRBD1. Losses at the gene ends were 6 bases for V and 4 bases for J; bases not matched to a gene: 13. The CDR3 extends over 16 amino acids. Germline V gene lookup returns CDR1 LNHDA and CDR2 SQIVND (reference sequence).

This clone was detected once. The chain carries TRBV13 and TRBJ2-3, with 10 bases identical to TRBD2. Germline V gene data show CDR1 as PRHDT and CDR2 as FYEKMQ (reference sequence). The trim removed 4 bases at V and 3 bases at J, leaving 10 bases unmatched. CDR3 size: 17 residues. CDR3 sequence (DNA): TGTGCCAGCAGCTGGCAGAAGCGGGGGGGCAGGACAGATACGCAGTATTTT. Translated: CASSWQKRGGRTDTQYF. Full variable domain (remainder filled in from reference TRBV13 and TRBJ2-3): AAGVIQSPRHLIKEKRETATLKCYPIPRHDTVYWYQQGPGQDPQFLISFYEKMQSDKGSIPDRFSAQQFSDYHSELNMSSLELGDSALYFCASSWQKRGGRTDTQYFGPGTRLTVL.